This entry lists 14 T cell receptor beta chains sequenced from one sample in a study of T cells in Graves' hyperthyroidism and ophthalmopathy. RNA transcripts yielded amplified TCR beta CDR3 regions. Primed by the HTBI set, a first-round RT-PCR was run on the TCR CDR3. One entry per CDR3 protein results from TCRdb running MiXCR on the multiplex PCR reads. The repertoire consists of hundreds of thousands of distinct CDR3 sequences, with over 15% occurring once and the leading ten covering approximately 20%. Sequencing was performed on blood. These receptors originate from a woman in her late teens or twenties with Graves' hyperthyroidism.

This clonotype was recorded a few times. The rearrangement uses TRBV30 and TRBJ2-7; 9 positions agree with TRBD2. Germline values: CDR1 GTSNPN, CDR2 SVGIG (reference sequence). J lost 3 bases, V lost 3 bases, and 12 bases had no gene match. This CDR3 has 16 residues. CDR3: CAWRAYSGSILYEQYF. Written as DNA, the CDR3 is TGTGCCTGGAGAGCCTATAGCGGGAGTATCCTCTACGAGCAGTACTTC.

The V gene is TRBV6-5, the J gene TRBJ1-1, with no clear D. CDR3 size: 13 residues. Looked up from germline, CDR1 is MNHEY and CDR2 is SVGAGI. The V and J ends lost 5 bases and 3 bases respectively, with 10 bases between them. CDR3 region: CASSNHKDTEAFF. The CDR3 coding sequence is TGTGCCAGCAGTAACCACAAGGACACTGAAGCTTTCTTT.

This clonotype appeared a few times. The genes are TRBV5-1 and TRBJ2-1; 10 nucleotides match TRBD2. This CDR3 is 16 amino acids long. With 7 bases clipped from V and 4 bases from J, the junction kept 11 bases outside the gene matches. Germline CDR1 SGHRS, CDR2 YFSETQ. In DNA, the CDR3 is TGCGCCAGCGGGGCGGTAGCGGGAGGTGTGTACAATGAGCAGTTCTTC. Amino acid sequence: CASGAVAGGVYNEQFF.

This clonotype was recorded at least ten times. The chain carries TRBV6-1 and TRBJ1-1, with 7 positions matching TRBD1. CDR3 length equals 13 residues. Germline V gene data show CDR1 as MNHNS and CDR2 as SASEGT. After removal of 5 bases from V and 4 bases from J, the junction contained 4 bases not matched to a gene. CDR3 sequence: CASSLRTGTEAFF. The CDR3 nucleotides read TGTGCCAGCAGTTTAAGGACAGGCACTGAAGCTTTCTTT.

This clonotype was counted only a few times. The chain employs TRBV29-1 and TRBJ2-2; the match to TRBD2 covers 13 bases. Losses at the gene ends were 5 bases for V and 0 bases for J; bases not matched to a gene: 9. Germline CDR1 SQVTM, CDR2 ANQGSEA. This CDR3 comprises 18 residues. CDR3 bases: TGCAGCGTTACTTTCGGACTAGCGGGGGACTCGAACACCGGGGAGCTGTTTTTT. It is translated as CSVTFGLAGDSNTGELFF.

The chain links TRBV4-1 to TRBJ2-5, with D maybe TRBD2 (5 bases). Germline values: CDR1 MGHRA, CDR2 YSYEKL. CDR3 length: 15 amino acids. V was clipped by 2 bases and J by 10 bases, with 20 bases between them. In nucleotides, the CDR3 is TGCGCCAGCAGCCAATTGGTCCTGGGAGATATGAGCCAGTACTTC. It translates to CASSQLVLGDMSQYF.

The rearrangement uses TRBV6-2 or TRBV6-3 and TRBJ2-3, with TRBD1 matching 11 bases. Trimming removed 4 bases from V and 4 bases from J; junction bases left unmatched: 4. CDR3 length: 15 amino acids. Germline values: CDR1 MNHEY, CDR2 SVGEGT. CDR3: CASSWGTGGPDTQYF. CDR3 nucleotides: TGTGCCAGCAGTTGGGGGACAGGGGGGCCAGATACGCAGTATTTT.

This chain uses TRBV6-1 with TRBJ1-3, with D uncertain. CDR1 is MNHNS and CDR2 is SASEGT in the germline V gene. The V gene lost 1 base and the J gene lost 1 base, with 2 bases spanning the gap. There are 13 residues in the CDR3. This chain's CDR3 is CASSEESGNTIYF. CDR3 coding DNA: TGTGCCAGCAGTGAAGAGTCTGGAAACACCATATATTTT.

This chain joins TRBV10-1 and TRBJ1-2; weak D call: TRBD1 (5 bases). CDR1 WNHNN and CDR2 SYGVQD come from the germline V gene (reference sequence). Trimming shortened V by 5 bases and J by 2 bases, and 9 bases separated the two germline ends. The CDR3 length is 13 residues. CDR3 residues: CASSIGVNYGYTF. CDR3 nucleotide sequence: TGCGCCAGCAGTATAGGGGTGAACTATGGCTACACCTTC.

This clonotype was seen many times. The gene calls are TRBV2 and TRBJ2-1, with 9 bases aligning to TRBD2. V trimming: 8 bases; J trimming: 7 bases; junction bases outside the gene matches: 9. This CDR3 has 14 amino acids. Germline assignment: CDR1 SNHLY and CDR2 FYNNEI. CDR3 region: CASDLRGGSNEQFF. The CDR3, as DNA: TGTGCCAGCGATTTGCGGGGGGGTTCTAATGAGCAGTTCTTC.

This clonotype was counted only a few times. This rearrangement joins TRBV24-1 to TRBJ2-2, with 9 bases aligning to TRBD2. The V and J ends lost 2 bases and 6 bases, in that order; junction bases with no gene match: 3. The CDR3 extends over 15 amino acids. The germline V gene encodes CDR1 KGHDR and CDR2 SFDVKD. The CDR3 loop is CATSDSLAGAGELFF. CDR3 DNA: TGTGCCACCAGTGATTCTTTAGCGGGAGCCGGGGAGCTGTTTTTT.

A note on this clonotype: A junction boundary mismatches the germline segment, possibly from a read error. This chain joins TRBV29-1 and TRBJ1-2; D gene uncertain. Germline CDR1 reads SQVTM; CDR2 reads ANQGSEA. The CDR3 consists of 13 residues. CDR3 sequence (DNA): TGCAGCGCTGAAGATCTTCGGGAATATGGCTACACCTTC. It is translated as CSAEDLREYGYTF.

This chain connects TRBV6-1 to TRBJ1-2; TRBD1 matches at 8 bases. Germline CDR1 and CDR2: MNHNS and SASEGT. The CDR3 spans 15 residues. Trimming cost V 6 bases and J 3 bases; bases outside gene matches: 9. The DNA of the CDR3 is TGTGCCAGCAGGAAGTCGGACAGGGCATACTATGGCTACACCTTC. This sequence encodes CASRKSDRAYYGYTF.

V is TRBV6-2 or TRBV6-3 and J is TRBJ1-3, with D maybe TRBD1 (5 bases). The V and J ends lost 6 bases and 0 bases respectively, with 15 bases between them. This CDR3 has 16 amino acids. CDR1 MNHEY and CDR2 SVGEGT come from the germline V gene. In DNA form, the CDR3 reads TGTGCCAGCAGCCTGACCCGGGGCCCCTCTGGAAACACCATATATTTT. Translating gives CASSLTRGPSGNTIYF.